These T cell receptor beta chains were read from a single sample in a study of Ad26.COV2.S vaccination and SARS-CoV-2 variants. The table came from immunoSEQ multiplex PCR; TCRdb's copy has only in-frame clones and leaves some out. This repertoire shows some 520,000 clones, around 90% found once; its top ten account for 9.5% to 15%. Here the sequenced sample was peripheral blood, taken in a trial of Ad26.COV2.S vaccine versus placebo. These receptors came from a person between 18 and 60 years old who received the Ad26.COV2.S COVID-19 vaccine or a placebo. Both conserved end residues are part of each CDR3.

V: TRBV5-6; length: 13; J: TRBJ2-7; CDR3: CASSQKDGREQYF
V: TRBV7-2; length: 13; J: TRBJ1-1; CDR3: CASSLGFPAKAFF
V: TRBV6-5; length: 12; J: TRBJ1-1; CDR3: CASRNRRTEAFF
V: TRBV13; length: 13; J: TRBJ2-1; CDR3: CASSLATYNEQFF
V: TRBV19; length: 13; J: TRBJ1-1; CDR3: CASSQVRGTEAFF
V: TRBV10-3; length: 19; J: TRBJ2-4; CDR3: CAISERIAGDPTAKNIQYF
V: TRBV7-3; length: 13; J: TRBJ1-2; CDR3: CASSPGSRVGYTF
V: TRBV6-5; length: 14; J: TRBJ1-6; CDR3: CASRQGTYNSPLHF
V: TRBV3-1/TRBV3-2; length: 14; J: TRBJ1-2; CDR3: CASSQDISLWGYTF
V: TRBV7-2; length: 15; J: TRBJ2-2; CDR3: CASSLGTGNTGELFF
V: TRBV7-2; length: 12; J: TRBJ1-2; CDR3: CASSFSRDGYTF
V: TRBV9; length: 11; J: TRBJ2-7; CDR3: CASSVVSEQYF
V: TRBV6-1; length: 14; J: TRBJ1-5; CDR3: CASSERGGIQPQHF
V: TRBV9; length: 20; J: TRBJ2-1; CDR3: CASSVGVAGAGWSSYNEQFF
V: TRBV10-1; length: 16; J: TRBJ2-1; CDR3: CASSDPGPIKGNEQFF
V: TRBV10-3; length: 14; J: TRBJ2-7; CDR3: CATFAGTATYEQYF
V: TRBV10-3; length: 14; J: TRBJ1-2; CDR3: CAISEPRTAYGYTF
V: TRBV2; length: 12; J: TRBJ1-2; CDR3: CASSRVSYGYTF
V: TRBV7-3; length: 13; J: TRBJ2-2; CDR3: CASSLRAFGELFF
V: TRBV6-5; length: 16; J: TRBJ2-1; CDR3: CASSYWGARSYNEQFF
V: TRBV30; length: 13; J: TRBJ1-1; CDR3: CAWTPTGGSEAFF
V: TRBV27; length: 16; J: TRBJ2-5; CDR3: CATSPPGGRVRETQYF
V: TRBV28; length: 15; J: TRBJ1-4; CDR3: CASSPRDRGNEKLFF
V: TRBV27; length: 17; J: TRBJ1-2; CDR3: CASSTKGAGTGVRGYTF
V: TRBV28; length: 18; J: TRBJ2-7; CDR3: CASSFLTTSGRALYEQYF
V: TRBV28; length: 16; J: TRBJ1-5; CDR3: CASSFWEVGSNQPQHF
V: TRBV19; length: 16; J: TRBJ1-3; CDR3: CASSIIPRSSGDTIYF
V: TRBV9; length: 18; J: TRBJ2-1; CDR3: CASSVLAGSGFPGDEQFF
V: TRBV12-3/TRBV12-4; length: 13; J: TRBJ1-5; CDR3: CASSWTADQPQHF
V: TRBV18; length: 13; J: TRBJ1-2; CDR3: CATTIQGDYGYTF
V: TRBV28; length: 15; J: TRBJ2-3; CDR3: CASSPQSSGTDTQYF
V: TRBV21-1; length: 15; J: TRBJ1-6; CDR3: CASSPPGRINSPLHF
V: TRBV5-1; length: 16; J: TRBJ2-1; CDR3: CASSPDPGTHNNEQFF
V: TRBV12-3/TRBV12-4; length: 13; J: TRBJ2-7; CDR3: CASSMGQTYEQYF
V: TRBV27; length: 15; J: TRBJ1-2; CDR3: CASSSGEGGNYGYTF
V: TRBV9; length: 11; J: TRBJ2-1; CDR3: CASSVYNEQFF
V: TRBV30; length: 14; J: TRBJ1-2; CDR3: CAWSEQFTNYGYTF
V: TRBV24-1; length: 14; J: TRBJ1-5; CDR3: CAAGPAGYNQPQHF
V: TRBV2; length: 12; J: TRBJ2-7; CDR3: CASRGRGYEQYF
V: TRBV6-1; length: 15; J: TRBJ1-5; CDR3: CASSESGGYNQPQHF
V: TRBV19; length: 15; J: TRBJ2-6; CDR3: CASSMVSPGANVLTF